The source of this T cell receptor (beta chain) is a study of shared clonotypes between healthy human individuals (dated by TCRdb to 2019 to 2021). Context from the whole study: Three men and a couple of women, aged 18 to 49 years, made up the cohort. Leukapheresis yielded between about 0.85 and 9.5 billion PBMCs per donor. To estimate repertoire size and how much clonotype sharing occurs between individuals, the study deeply sequenced the blood TCR repertoires of several healthy adults. To increase sequencing depth and limit assay-specific biases, TCR repertoire library preparation and sequencing were carried out by different laboratories using diverse techniques. For each donor, CD4 naive and CD4 memory were each run on three plates, CD8 naive on two plates, and CD8 memory on one plate.

Donors were healthy HIV-negative adults with no recently reported acute infections or vaccinations. All donors were Caucasian adults living in Nashville, Tennessee, USA. CD4+ T cells were enriched by magnetic negative selection, after which naive cells were positively selected on CD45RA and the negative fraction was taken as the memory subset. Blood was obtained by leukapheresis, after which PBMCs were separated by Ficoll-Histopaque density gradient centrifugation and cryopreserved in liquid nitrogen vapor phase. Purity and quantity of every magnetically sorted T cell population were checked by analytical flow cytometry. Each sorted fraction had its genomic DNA isolated and then quantified by UV absorbance on a Nanodrop 2000c. Broader findings and caveats from the paper: Even with the large sequencing depth, rarefaction of the sorted-subset datasets indicated that sequencing was incomplete. Naive subsets generally had larger estimated clonotype richness than memory subsets did. Sampling was restricted to blood, and TCR repertoires in tissues likely differ from the TCR repertoires found in blood. When a handful of donors were compared, the shared fraction of clonotypes was 5% to 6.5% for naive CD4, 3.5% for naive CD8, roughly 2.5% for memory CD4, and around 0.37% for memory CD8. Pairwise subsampling indicated that sequencing depth was expected to affect the degree of clonotype sharing among donors. The genetic and exposure-history diversity represented was limited by the small number of donors. Higher generation probabilities were observed for clonotypes shared by all four sorted-subset donors than for non-shared clonotypes.

Measured from the cysteine to the phenylalanine, the CDR3 is 13 residues long. Here the CDR3 DNA is all that survives: 39 bases in frame from base 1. The junction carries 13 bases between V and J, which are trimmed by 6 bases and 6 bases respectively. CDR1 and CDR2 were assigned from the germline V gene as SNHLY and FYNNEI. Using the deep immunoSEQ assay, TCR CDR3 regions were amplified from genomic DNA by multiplex PCR. For each cell subset, the extracted genomic DNA was distributed evenly across all wells of several immunoSEQ 96-well plates, and each plate served as one replicate. For sorted subsets, each replicate PCR was loaded with around 200 ng genomic DNA, equivalent to 30,000 to 35,000 T cell genomes. Purified libraries were quantified with a Qubit 3.0 fluorometer, sized on a Bioanalyzer 2100, and re-quantified with the KAPA Library Quantification kit. Every immunoSEQ 96-well plate was sequenced on a dedicated single-read 150-cycle Illumina NextSeq 550 flow cell. The study's own analysis went as follows. Because only junctional sequences without quality scores were contained in the immunoSEQ output, filtering matching that applied to full-length reads could not be performed. To assign V/J genes and CDR3, sequences were annotated using PyIR, a Python wrapper for IgBLAST v1.9, with IMGT germline references. Reads with weak V/J assignments (E-value above 1e-6), missing CDR3, stop codons, out-of-frame junctions, or ambiguous translated residues were removed. V3J clonotypes were defined as sequences sharing the same inferred V gene, J gene, and CDR3 amino acid sequence. The percentage overlap between two repertoires was calculated by dividing the number of shared unique clonotypes by the size of the smaller repertoire. Three approaches were used to assess repertoire richness: RTK rarefaction, the Chao1 estimator, and Recon v2.1 estimates of unobserved clonotypes. Generation probabilities for all TCRbeta clonotypes obtained by the gDNA method from several donors were computed using OLGA. The clones in this table, taken by TCRdb from immuneACCESS, are in-frame only. Not every clone is retained; where verified, under half of the shortfall comes from an unresolved V gene, and the cause of the rest is unknown. V, J and clone size are taken as reported in that table, and D and trimming were inferred from the DNA itself. The sample table holds over 1.5 million clones, of which 95% to 99% were seen once. The top ten constitute approximately 0.45% of the sample.

Turning to this clone: This receptor's antigen is unknown. The input lacks base qualities; no much larger clone sits a single base away.

Material: naive CD4+ T cells sorted from blood. The cell subset or site label of this sample denotes: CD45RA+ positively selected. The receptor was isolated from a man aged 25-45 years in good health. The chain is encoded by TRBV2 joined to TRBJ2-3, and possibly TRBD2, on 6 matching bases. The CDR3 protein: CASSQGSGDTQYF. The DNA reads as follows: TGTGCCAGCAGCCAAGGGAGCGGGGATACGCAGTATTTT.